This TCR beta chain was captured by sequencing in a study of blood T cell repertoires in COVID-19. Study at large: Nucleic acid was either cDNA or gDNA, and it came from T cells, B-cell-depleted T cells, or PBMCs.

The CDR3 consists of 15 residues. Per the germline V gene, CDR1 is SGHRS and CDR2 is YFSETQ. V lost 1 base, J lost 4 bases, and 5 bases stayed unmatched. Produced via immunoSEQ multiplex PCR; TCRdb's table is partial and in-frame only. The data hold fewer than 70,000 clones, with around 87% observed a single time. V usage is TRBV5-1 and J usage is TRBJ2-3; the match to TRBD1 covers 8 bases. This TCR derives from a man aged 60 to 69 with active or convalescent COVID-19. The sequenced material came from peripheral blood. CDR3: CASSLPGGDSDTQYF. In DNA, the CDR3 is TGCGCCAGCAGCTTGCCAGGGGGCGACTCAGATACGCAGTATTTT. Supplemented by reference TRBV5-1 and TRBJ2-3, the full variable domain reads KAGVTQTPRYLIKTRGQQVTLSCSPISGHRSVSWYQQTPGQGLQFLFEYFSETQRNKGNFPGRFSGRQFSNSRSEMNVSTLELGDSALYLCASSLPGGDSDTQYFGPGTRLTVL.